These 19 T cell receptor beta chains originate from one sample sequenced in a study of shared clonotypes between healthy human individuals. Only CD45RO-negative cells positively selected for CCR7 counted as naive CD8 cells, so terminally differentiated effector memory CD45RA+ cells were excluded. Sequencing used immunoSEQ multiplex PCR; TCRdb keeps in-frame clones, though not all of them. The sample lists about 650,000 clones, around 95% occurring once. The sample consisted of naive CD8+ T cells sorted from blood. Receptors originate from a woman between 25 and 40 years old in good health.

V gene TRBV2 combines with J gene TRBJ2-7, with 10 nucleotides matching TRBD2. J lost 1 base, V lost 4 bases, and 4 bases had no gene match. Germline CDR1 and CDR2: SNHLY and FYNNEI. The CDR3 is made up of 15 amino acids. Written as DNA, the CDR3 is TGTGCCAGCAGTGTGCTAGCGGGGGCTTCCTACGAGCAGTACTTC. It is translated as CASSVLAGASYEQYF.

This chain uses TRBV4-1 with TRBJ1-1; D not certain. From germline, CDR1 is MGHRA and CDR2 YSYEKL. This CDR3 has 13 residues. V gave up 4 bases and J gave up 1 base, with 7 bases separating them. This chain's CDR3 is CASSPRTNTEAFF. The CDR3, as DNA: TGCGCCAGCAGCCCTCGGACGAACACTGAAGCTTTCTTT.

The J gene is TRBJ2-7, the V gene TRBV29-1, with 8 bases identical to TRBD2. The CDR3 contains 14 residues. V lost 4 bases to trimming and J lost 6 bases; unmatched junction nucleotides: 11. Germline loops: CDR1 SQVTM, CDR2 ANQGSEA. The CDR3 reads CSVGRLSGTGEQYF. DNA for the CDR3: TGCAGCGTTGGAAGACTTAGCGGGACTGGCGAGCAGTACTTC.

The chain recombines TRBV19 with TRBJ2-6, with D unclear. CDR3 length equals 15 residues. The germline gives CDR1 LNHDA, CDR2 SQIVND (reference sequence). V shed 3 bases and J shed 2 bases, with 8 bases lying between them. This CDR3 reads CASSIEVPGANVLTF. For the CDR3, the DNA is TGTGCCAGTAGTATCGAGGTCCCTGGGGCCAACGTCCTGACTTTC.

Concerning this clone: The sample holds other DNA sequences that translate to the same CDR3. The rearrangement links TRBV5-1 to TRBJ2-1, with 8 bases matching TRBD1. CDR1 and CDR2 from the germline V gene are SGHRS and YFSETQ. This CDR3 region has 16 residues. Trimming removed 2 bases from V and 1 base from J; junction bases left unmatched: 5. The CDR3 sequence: CASSLRTGLSYNEQFF. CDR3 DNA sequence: TGCGCCAGCAGCTTACGGACAGGGCTTTCCTACAATGAGCAGTTCTTC. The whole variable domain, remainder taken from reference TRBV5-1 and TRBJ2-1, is KAGVTQTPRYLIKTRGQQVTLSCSPISGHRSVSWYQQTPGQGLQFLFEYFSETQRNKGNFPGRFSGRQFSNSRSEMNVSTLELGDSALYLCASSLRTGLSYNEQFFGPGTRLTVL.

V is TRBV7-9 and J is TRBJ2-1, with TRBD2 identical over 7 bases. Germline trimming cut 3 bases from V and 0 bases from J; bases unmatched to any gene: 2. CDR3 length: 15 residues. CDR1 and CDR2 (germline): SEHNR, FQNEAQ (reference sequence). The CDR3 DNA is TGTGCCAGCAGCTTTGGGACTACCTCCTACAATGAGCAGTTCTTC. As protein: CASSFGTTSYNEQFF. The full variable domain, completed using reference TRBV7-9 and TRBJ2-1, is DTGVSQNPRHKITKRGQNVTFRCDPISEHNRLYWYRQTLGQGPEFLTYFQNEAQLEKSRLLSDRFSAERPKGSFSTLEIQRTEQGDSAMYLCASSFGTTSYNEQFFGPGTRLTVL.

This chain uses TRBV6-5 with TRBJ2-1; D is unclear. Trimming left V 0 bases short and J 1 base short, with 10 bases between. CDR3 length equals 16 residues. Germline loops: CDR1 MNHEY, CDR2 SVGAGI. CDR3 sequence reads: CASSYSVAASYNEQFF. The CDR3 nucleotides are TGTGCCAGCAGTTACTCGGTTGCGGCTTCCTACAATGAGCAGTTCTTC.

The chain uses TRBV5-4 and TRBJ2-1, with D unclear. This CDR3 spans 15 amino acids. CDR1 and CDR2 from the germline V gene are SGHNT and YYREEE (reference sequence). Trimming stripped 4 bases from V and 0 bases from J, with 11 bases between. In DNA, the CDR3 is TGTGCCAGCAGCCCATTTAGGAGCTCCTACAATGAGCAGTTCTTC. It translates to CASSPFRSSYNEQFF.

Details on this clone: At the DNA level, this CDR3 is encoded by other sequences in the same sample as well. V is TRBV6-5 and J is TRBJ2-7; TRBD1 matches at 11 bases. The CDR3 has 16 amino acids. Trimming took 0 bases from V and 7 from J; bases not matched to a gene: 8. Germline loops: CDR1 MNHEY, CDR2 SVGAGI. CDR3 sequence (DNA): TGTGCCAGCAGTTACTCGACCGGGACAGGGGGTTGGGAGCAGTACTTC. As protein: CASSYSTGTGGWEQYF.

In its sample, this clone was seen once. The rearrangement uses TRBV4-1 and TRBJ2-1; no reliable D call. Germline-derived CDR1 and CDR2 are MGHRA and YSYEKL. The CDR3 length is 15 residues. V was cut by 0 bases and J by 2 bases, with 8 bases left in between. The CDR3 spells CASSQEGNPYNEQFF. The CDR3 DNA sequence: TGCGCCAGCAGCCAAGAGGGGAACCCCTACAATGAGCAGTTCTTC.

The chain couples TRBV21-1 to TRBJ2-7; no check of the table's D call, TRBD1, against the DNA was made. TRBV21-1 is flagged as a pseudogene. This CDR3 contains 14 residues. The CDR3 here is CASSTRTGLYEQYF. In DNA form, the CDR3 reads TGTGCCAGCAGCACCCGGACAGGGCTATACGAGCAGTACTTC.

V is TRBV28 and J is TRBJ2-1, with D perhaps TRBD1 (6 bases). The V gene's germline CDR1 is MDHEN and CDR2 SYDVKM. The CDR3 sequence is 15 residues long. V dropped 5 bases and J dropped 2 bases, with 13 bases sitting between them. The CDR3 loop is CASSRTDQPYNEQFF. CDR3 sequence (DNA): TGTGCCAGCAGTCGGACAGACCAGCCCTACAATGAGCAGTTCTTC.

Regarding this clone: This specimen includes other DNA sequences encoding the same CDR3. The chain's CDR3 is CASSPGTEAFF. The CDR3 DNA is TGTGCCAGCTCACCGGGGACTGAAGCTTTCTTT. This sequence joins TRBV18 and TRBJ1-1; D gene uncertain. CDR3 size: 11 residues. Germline lookup yields CDR1 KGHSH and CDR2 LQKENI. Trimming removed 3 bases from V and 5 bases from J, with 4 bases in between.

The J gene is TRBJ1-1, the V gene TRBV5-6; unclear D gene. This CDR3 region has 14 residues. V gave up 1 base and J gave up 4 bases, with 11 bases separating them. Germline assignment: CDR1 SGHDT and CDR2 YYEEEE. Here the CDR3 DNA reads TGTGCCAGCAGCTTGATATGGGGAAGCACTGAAGCTTTCTTT. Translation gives CASSLIWGSTEAFF.

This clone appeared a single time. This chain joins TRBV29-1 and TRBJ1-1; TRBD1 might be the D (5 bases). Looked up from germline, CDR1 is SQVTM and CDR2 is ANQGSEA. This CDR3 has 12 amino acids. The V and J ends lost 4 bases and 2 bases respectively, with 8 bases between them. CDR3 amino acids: CSVGRGNTEAFF. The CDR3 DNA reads TGCAGCGTTGGAAGGGGCAACACTGAAGCTTTCTTT.

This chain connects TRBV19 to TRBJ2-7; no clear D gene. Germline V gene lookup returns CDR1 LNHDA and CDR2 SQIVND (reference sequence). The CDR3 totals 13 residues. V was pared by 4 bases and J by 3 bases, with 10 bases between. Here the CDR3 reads CASSNRLDYEQYF. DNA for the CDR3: TGTGCCAGTAGTAATAGACTGGACTACGAGCAGTACTTC.

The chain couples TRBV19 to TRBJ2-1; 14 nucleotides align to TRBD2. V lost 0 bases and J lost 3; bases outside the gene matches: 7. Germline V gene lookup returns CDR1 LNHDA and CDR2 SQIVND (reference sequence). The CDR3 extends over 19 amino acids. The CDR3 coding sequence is TGTGCCAGTAGTATAGATCTATGGGGGACTAGCGGGGGCTACAATGAGCAGTTCTTC. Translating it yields CASSIDLWGTSGGYNEQFF.

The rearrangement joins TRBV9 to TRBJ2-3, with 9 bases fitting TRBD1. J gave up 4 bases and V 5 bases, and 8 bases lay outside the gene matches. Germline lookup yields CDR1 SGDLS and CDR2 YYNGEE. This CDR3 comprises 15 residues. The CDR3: CASRGTGGSADTQYF. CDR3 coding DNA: TGTGCCAGCAGGGGAACAGGGGGCTCCGCAGATACGCAGTATTTT.

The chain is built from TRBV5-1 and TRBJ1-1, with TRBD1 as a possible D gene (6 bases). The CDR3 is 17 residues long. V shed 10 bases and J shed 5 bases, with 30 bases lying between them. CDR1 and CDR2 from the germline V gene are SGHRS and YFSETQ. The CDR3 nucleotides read TGCGCCTCAAATCAAGGGGGACGCGAGCCGGTGAGAACTGAAGCTTTCTTT. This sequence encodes CASNQGGREPVRTEAFF.